This T cell receptor (beta chain) came from a study of OX40 agonist ivuxolimab in advanced cancers. Study-level results: Among the nonresponders, some also had low normalized T-cell clonal expansion. CD4+ and CD8+ blood T cells expanded clonally by week 6 at 0.1 to 3.0 mg/kg.

Clones were sequenced by immunoSEQ multiplex PCR, and TCRdb holds only the in-frame ones, with some missing. The sample carries roughly 90,000 clones, roughly 93% recorded once. Notes on this clone: What it recognizes is unknown.

This CDR3 has 14 residues. V dropped 6 bases and J dropped 4 bases, with 15 bases sitting between them. Germline CDR1 and CDR2: MDHEN and SYDVKM. This chain links TRBV28 with TRBJ1-2; D is perhaps TRBD1 (5 bases). The source material was CD4+ or CD8+ T cells sorted from blood, sampled in a trial of the OX40 agonist ivuxolimab. This TCR came from an adult with an advanced solid tumor such as melanoma, head and neck, liver or kidney cancer. CDR3 sequence (DNA): TGTGCCAGCAGCCCTACCCCCAGGGCCTATGGCTACACCTTC. Encoded protein: CASSPTPRAYGYTF.